Below, 30 T cell receptor beta chains from the same sample are listed, as sequenced in a study of blood T cell repertoires in COVID-19. Libraries were prepared by immunoSEQ multiplex PCR; TCRdb keeps only in-frame clonotypes and omits some of them. The sample shows more than 50,000 clones, 89% of them seen only once. Sequenced sample: peripheral blood. These TCRs come from a man aged 60 to 75 with active COVID-19.

The chain joins TRBV12-2 to TRBJ2-7; the DNA was not compared with TRBD2, the D call given in the table. TRBV12-2 is noted as a pseudogene. The CDR3 has 17 amino acids. This CDR3 reads CASRLACMAREGVEQYF. CDR3 nucleotides: TGTGCAAGTCGCTTAGCGTGTATGGCCAGGGAGGGCGTCGAGCAGTACTTC.

The rearrangement uses TRBV5-5 and TRBJ2-2, with 7 positions matching TRBD1. The CDR3 is 16 residues long. V shed 5 bases and J 5 bases; nucleotides not matched to a gene: 12. From germline, CDR1 is SGHKS and CDR2 YYEKEE (reference sequence). The CDR3 is CASSWRDRVGTGELFF. CDR3 DNA: TGTGCCAGCAGTTGGAGAGACAGGGTAGGAACCGGGGAGCTGTTTTTT.

This chain uses TRBV20-1 with TRBJ2-2; 9 bases agree with TRBD1. J was trimmed by 6 bases and V by 3 bases; bases with no gene match: 8. CDR3 length equals 15 residues. The germline V gene encodes CDR1 DFQATT and CDR2 SNEGSKA (reference sequence). DNA of the CDR3: TGCAGTGCTAGTTACAGGGGGCAGTACGCCGGGGAGCTGTTTTTT. This translates into CSASYRGQYAGELFF.

The chain links TRBV4-3 to TRBJ1-4; D is unclear. CDR1 and CDR2 (germline): LGHNA, YSLEER. This CDR3 has 15 amino acids. The V end was cut by 0 bases, the J end by 7 bases, with 12 bases between. In DNA, the CDR3 is TGCGCCAGCAGCCAAGAAAGGGTCGGGATTGAAAAACTGTTTTTT. This gives the protein CASSQERVGIEKLFF.

The gene calls are TRBV7-9 and TRBJ2-7, with 10 bases identical to TRBD1. The CDR3 is 15 amino acids. The V segment lost 5 bases and the J segment 3 bases; nucleotides outside the gene matches: 7. Germline V lookup: CDR1 SEHNR, CDR2 FQNEAQ (reference sequence). The CDR3 loop reads CASSPRQGAYYEQYF. For the CDR3, the DNA is TGTGCCAGCAGCCCCCGACAGGGGGCCTACTACGAGCAGTACTTC.

The rearrangement joins TRBV4-3 to TRBJ1-1, with TRBD1 identical over 7 bases. Germline CDR1 reads LGHNA; CDR2 reads YSLEER. The CDR3 extends over 15 amino acids. V shed 2 bases, J shed 2 bases, and the junction held 5 bases outside the gene matches. The CDR3 sequence is CASSQPGQDNTEAFF. The CDR3 nucleotides read TGCGCCAGCAGCCAACCCGGACAGGATAACACTGAAGCTTTCTTT.

This clone was recorded once. The chain is built from TRBV4-2 and TRBJ2-7; D might be TRBD1 (6 bases). The CDR3 is made up of 13 amino acids. Trimming left V 5 bases short and J 5 bases short, with 13 bases between. Germline values: CDR1 LGHNA, CDR2 YNFKEQ. The CDR3 nucleotides read TGTGCCAGCAGCGTAAACAGGGACAACGAGCAGTACTTC. Its protein product is CASSVNRDNEQYF.

This chain uses TRBV5-4 with TRBJ2-7; 8 bases match TRBD2. The germline gives CDR1 SGHNT, CDR2 YYREEE (reference sequence). CDR3 length equals 17 residues. Trimming cost V 3 bases and J 13 bases; bases outside gene matches: 24. Written as DNA, the CDR3 is TGTGCCAGCAGCTCCAACCCCCCGGGAGGGCCCCACGAGCAGGTCTACTTC. It yields the protein CASSSNPPGGPHEQVYF.

This chain links TRBV29-1 with TRBJ1-4; no reliable D call. The V and J ends lost 3 bases and 4 bases respectively, with 9 bases between them. CDR1 and CDR2 (germline): SQVTM, ANQGSEA. This CDR3 region has 13 residues. CDR3 amino acids: CSVEGVGNEKLFF. CDR3 nucleotide sequence: TGCAGCGTTGAGGGAGTCGGTAATGAAAAACTGTTTTTT.

The chain links TRBV5-1 to TRBJ1-4, with 9 positions matching TRBD1. The CDR3 has 14 residues. V shed 1 base, J shed 6 bases, and the junction held 1 base outside the gene matches. Germline V gene data show CDR1 as SGHRS and CDR2 as YFSETQ. In DNA form, the CDR3 reads TGCGCCAGCAGCTTGACAGGGGGCGATGAAAAACTGTTTTTT. This translates into CASSLTGGDEKLFF.

The chain joins TRBV7-8 to TRBJ2-1, with a tentative D call TRBD2 (6 bases). Germline loops: CDR1 SGHVS, CDR2 FQNEAQ. Between the trimmed V and J ends, which lost 1 base and 3 bases, there was a span of 10 bases. This CDR3 is built from 15 residues. The CDR3 DNA is TGTGCCAGCAGCTTAGACGGGAGTAACTACAATGAGCAGTTCTTC. It encodes CASSLDGSNYNEQFF. The variable domain in full, with the rest retrieved from reference TRBV7-8 and TRBJ2-1, is GAGVSQSPRYKVAKRGQDVALRCDPISGHVSLFWYQQALGQGPEFLTYFQNEAQLDKSGLPSDRFFAERPEGSVSTLKIQRTQQEDSAVYLCASSLDGSNYNEQFFGPGTRLTVL.

The chain links TRBV5-1 to TRBJ2-7, with 10 bases that match TRBD2. The germline V gene has CDR1 SGHRS and CDR2 YFSETQ. After removal of 0 bases from V and 5 bases from J, the junction contained 5 bases not matched to a gene. The length of the CDR3 is 15 residues. The CDR3 region is CASSLAASGRDEQYF. Written as DNA, the CDR3 is TGCGCCAGCAGCTTGGCCGCTAGCGGGAGAGACGAGCAGTACTTC.

The chain carries TRBV2 and TRBJ2-1; D might be TRBD2 (6 bases). CDR1 is SNHLY, CDR2 FYNNEI, per germline. V was clipped by 3 bases and J by 2 bases, with 14 bases between them. The CDR3 is made up of 16 amino acids. The CDR3 sequence: CASSETGLPTYNEQFF. The CDR3 DNA follows: TGTGCCAGCAGTGAGACGGGACTCCCAACCTACAATGAGCAGTTCTTC.

CDR3 nucleotide sequence: TGTGCCAGCAGCTCACCCGGACTAGCGGGACGAAATGAGCAGTTCTTC. Translating gives CASSSPGLAGRNEQFF. This chain joins TRBV5-4 and TRBJ2-1, with 12 bases identical to TRBD2. Germline V gene lookup returns CDR1 SGHNT and CDR2 YYREEE (reference sequence). This CDR3 is built from 16 residues. The junction had 8 bases not matched to a gene; V was cut back by 3 bases and J by 7 bases.

CDR3 nucleotide sequence: TGCGCCAGCAGCCAAGTCGTCGGGAATTCACCCCTCCACTTT. Its protein product is CASSQVVGNSPLHF. The chain recombines TRBV4-1 with TRBJ1-6; D is ambiguous. This CDR3 is built from 14 residues. From germline, CDR1 is MGHRA and CDR2 YSYEKL. Trimming shortened V by 1 base and J by 7 bases, and 8 bases separated the two germline ends.

The V call is TRBV6-6, the J call TRBJ2-1; weak D call: TRBD2 (5 bases). Germline values: CDR1 MNHNY, CDR2 SVGAGI (reference sequence). This CDR3 has 15 amino acids. V was clipped by 1 base and J by 7 bases, with 14 bases between them. As DNA, the CDR3 is TGTGCCAGCAGTTACTTCATGAGGGTCGGGAATGAGCAGTTCTTC. Its protein is CASSYFMRVGNEQFF.

This clone has just a few counts. The chain is built from TRBV28 and TRBJ1-6, with 8 bases matching TRBD1. From germline, CDR1 is MDHEN and CDR2 SYDVKM. V shed 5 bases and J 10 bases; nucleotides not matched to a gene: 16. This CDR3 spans 17 amino acids. CDR3 sequence reads: CASSVPQGAPRWSPLHF. The CDR3 DNA reads TGTGCCAGCAGTGTCCCGCAGGGGGCCCCTAGGTGGTCACCCCTCCACTTT.

The rearrangement uses TRBV6-5 and TRBJ2-3; D may be TRBD1 (6 bases). The V and J ends lost 2 bases and 6 bases respectively, with 15 bases between them. Germline V CDR1 and CDR2: MNHEY, SVGAGI. CDR3 size: 15 residues. In DNA form, the CDR3 reads TGTGCCAGCAGTTACCAGGGGACCGAAACGGATACGCAGTATTTT. Protein sequence: CASSYQGTETDTQYF.

This CDR3 is CASSSATSRYEQYF. The CDR3 region has the DNA TGTGCCAGCAGCTCCGCGACTAGCAGGTACGAGCAGTACTTC. V is TRBV7-2 and J is TRBJ2-7, with 7 bases that match TRBD2. Germline V gene lookup returns CDR1 SGHTA and CDR2 FQGNSA. After removal of 4 bases from V and 4 bases from J, the junction contained 7 bases not matched to a gene. This CDR3 has 14 amino acids.

The J gene is TRBJ2-5, the V gene TRBV28, with TRBD2 matching over 7 bases. The CDR3 has 15 amino acids. In germline, CDR1 is MDHEN, CDR2 SYDVKM. Trimming removed 7 bases from V and 4 bases from J; junction bases left unmatched: 12. The chain's CDR3 is CASNTIRGVAETQYF. In nucleotides, the CDR3 is TGTGCCAGCAATACCATCCGGGGGGTCGCAGAGACCCAGTACTTC.

The chain carries TRBV2 and TRBJ1-1, with D possibly TRBD1 on 6 matching bases. The germline V and J ends were trimmed by 4 bases and 5 bases, with 17 bases remaining between them. The CDR3 length is 15 residues. In germline, CDR1 is SNHLY, CDR2 FYNNEI. This CDR3 is CASSVGEGGMTEAFF. The CDR3 DNA follows: TGTGCCAGCAGTGTTGGGGAGGGGGGCATGACTGAAGCTTTCTTT. The full variable domain, in which reference TRBV2 and TRBJ1-1 provide the parts outside the CDR3, is EPEVTQTPSHQVTQMGQEVILRCVPISNHLYFYWYRQILGQKVEFLVSFYNNEISEKSEIFDDQFSVERPDGSNFTLKIRSTKLEDSAMYFCASSVGEGGMTEAFFGQGTRLTVV.

For the CDR3, the DNA is TGTGCCAGCAGCGTAGCAGGTATGGACTATGGCTACACCTTC. It is translated as CASSVAGMDYGYTF. V gene TRBV9 combines with J gene TRBJ1-2, with D uncertain. Trimming took 0 bases from V and 3 from J, leaving 9 bases between them. The CDR3 sequence is 14 residues long. The germline V gene has CDR1 SGDLS and CDR2 YYNGEE.

This chain uses TRBV7-6 with TRBJ2-6, with 9 bases identical to TRBD1. The V gene end was trimmed by 4 bases and the J gene end by 3 bases; junction bases not matched to a gene: 4. This CDR3 comprises 16 residues. The V gene's germline CDR1 is SGHVS and CDR2 FNYEAQ. As DNA, the CDR3 is TGTGCCAGCAGCTCTACAGGGGGCGGTGGGGCCAACGTCCTGACTTTC. Protein sequence: CASSSTGGGGANVLTF. The variable domain in full, completed from reference TRBV7-6 and TRBJ2-6, reads GAGVSQSPRYKVTKRGQDVALRCDPISGHVSLYWYRQALGQGPEFLTYFNYEAQQDKSGLPNDRFSAERPEGSISTLTIQRTEQRDSAMYRCASSSTGGGGANVLTFGAGSRLTVL.

V is TRBV4-1 and J is TRBJ1-4, with 8 nucleotides matching TRBD1. CDR3 length equals 15 residues. V was clipped by 2 bases and J by 1 base; unmatched bases: 0. Germline V gene sequence: CDR1 MGHRA, CDR2 YSYEKL. The CDR3 nucleotides are TGCGCCAGCAGCCAAACAGGGGGAACTAATGAAAAACTGTTTTTT. Encoded protein: CASSQTGGTNEKLFF.

The chain links TRBV10-3 to TRBJ2-3; TRBD2 might be the D (7 bases). Germline V CDR1 and CDR2: ENHRY, SYGVKD. This CDR3 spans 17 amino acids. Trimming took off 2 bases at V and 6 bases at J, with 21 bases between the two ends. The chain's CDR3 is CAISEPPGLERGDTQYF. The CDR3 nucleotides are TGTGCCATCAGTGAGCCGCCCGGACTAGAGAGGGGGGATACGCAGTATTTT.

V is TRBV6-1 and J is TRBJ1-1; D not certain. The CDR3 consists of 14 residues. The germline CDR1 and CDR2 sequences are MNHNS and SASEGT. Trimming pared 1 base from V and 2 bases from J, leaving 8 bases between. The CDR3 coding sequence is TGTGCCAGCAGTGAAGGACCACTAAACACTGAAGCTTTCTTT. Translated, it gives CASSEGPLNTEAFF.

V usage is TRBV11-2 and J usage is TRBJ1-2; the D gene is possibly TRBD1 (5 bases). Per germline, CDR1 SGHAT and CDR2 FQNNGV. The V end was cut by 0 bases, the J end by 7 bases, with 18 bases between. This CDR3 is built from 16 residues. The CDR3 DNA is TGTGCCAGCAGCTTAGAACCCGGTGGGGGGTCGTTTGGCTACACCTTC. As protein: CASSLEPGGGSFGYTF.

This clone was observed once. The chain uses TRBV4-1 and TRBJ2-7; D is perhaps TRBD2 (6 bases). Trimming removed 1 base at V and 2 bases at J, with 18 bases between. Per the germline V gene, CDR1 is MGHRA and CDR2 is YSYEKL. The CDR3 sequence is 17 residues long. CDR3 DNA: TGCGCCAGCAGCCAAGGAGTAACTAGCAGAATTACCTACGAGCAGTACTTC. Protein sequence: CASSQGVTSRITYEQYF.

The genes are TRBV6-5 and TRBJ2-7, with D perhaps matching TRBD2 (7 bases). V lost 2 bases, J lost 4 bases, and 15 bases lay in between. This CDR3 region has 15 residues. CDR1 and CDR2 from the germline V gene are MNHEY and SVGAGI. The CDR3 loop is CASSYGGGFVYEQYF. DNA of the CDR3: TGTGCCAGCAGTTACGGGGGGGGCTTTGTGTACGAGCAGTACTTC.

J is TRBJ1-5 and V is TRBV12-3 or TRBV12-4; no clear D gene. The CDR3 contains 13 residues. The V and J ends lost 5 bases and 5 bases respectively, with 10 bases between them. The CDR3 DNA follows: TGTGCCAGCAGTATGACACGAGATCAGCCCCAGCATTTT. This translates into CASSMTRDQPQHF.